The clone carrying this T cell receptor (beta chain) was seen only once. Clones were sequenced by immunoSEQ multiplex PCR, and TCRdb holds only the in-frame ones, with some missing. The table lists about 46,000 clones, roughly 93% of them singletons. Noted time point: newly diagnosed, previously untreated cHL patient sample. These data come from a study of PD-1 blockade in classical Hodgkin lymphoma. The V gene lost 2 bases and the J gene lost 4 bases, with 8 bases spanning the gap. Germline loops: CDR1 SEHNR, CDR2 FQNEAQ (reference sequence). The CDR3 runs to 13 residues. This chain connects TRBV7-9 to TRBJ1-1; D unclear. The TCR was taken from a human donor with classical Hodgkin lymphoma. Material: peripheral blood mononuclear cells (PBMCs). The chain's CDR3 is CASSLRKGTEAFF. In DNA form, the CDR3 reads TGTGCCAGCAGCTTAAGAAAGGGCACTGAAGCTTTCTTT. Full variable domain (rest looked up from reference TRBV7-9 and TRBJ1-1): DTGVSQNPRHKITKRGQNVTFRCDPISEHNRLYWYRQTLGQGPEFLTYFQNEAQLEKSRLLSDRFSAERPKGSFSTLEIQRTEQGDSAMYLCASSLRKGTEAFFGQGTRLTVV.